The T cell receptor beta chain described here comes from a study of OX40 agonist ivuxolimab in advanced cancers. Germline V CDR1 and CDR2: MNHEY, SVGAGI. The CDR3 loop spans 14 amino acids. The V gene lost 7 bases and the J gene lost 0 bases, with 13 bases spanning the gap. Profiling relied on immunoSEQ multiplex PCR, and the TCRdb table lists in-frame clones only, not all of them. The sample shows approximately 6,300 clones, 81% of them seen only once. Patients were ruled out by autoimmune disease history or systemic immunosuppression. The gene calls are TRBV6-5 and TRBJ2-7; perhaps TRBD2 as D (5 bases). The TCR sequence derives from an adult with an advanced solid tumor such as melanoma, head and neck, liver or kidney cancer. Sequencing used CD4+ or CD8+ T cells sorted from blood, obtained in a trial of the OX40 agonist ivuxolimab. This chain's CDR3 is CASMSGIVSYEQYF. In DNA, the CDR3 is TGTGCCAGCATGTCGGGAATCGTCTCCTACGAGCAGTACTTC.